This TCR beta chain was profiled in a study of CD8 T cells in ankylosing spondylitis. Study results and caveats: The study looked at matched synovial fluid samples from ankylosing spondylitis patients. Disease-linked clones were reported to be significantly enriched there. Several highly homologous variants made up a TCR beta motif, and this motif appeared characteristic of ankylosing spondylitis blood.

CDR3 length: 14 amino acids. V was clipped by 0 bases and J by 2 bases, with 9 bases between them. CDR1 is SGHRS and CDR2 is YFSETQ in the germline V gene. One entry per CDR3 protein results from TCRdb running MiXCR on the 5' RACE reads. The profile shows 700,000 to 850,000 distinct CDR3 sequences, about 10% of them singletons. In this sample, this clonotype turned up a few times. Its antigen is still unknown. This sequence originates from a male donor with ankylosing spondylitis. This chain connects TRBV5-1 to TRBJ2-7, with a tentative D call TRBD1 (5 bases). The sequencing input was blood, either unsorted or a sorted T cell fraction (not recorded which). Here the CDR3 reads CASSLDRITYEQYF. CDR3 in DNA: TGCGCCAGCAGCTTGGACAGGATTACCTACGAGCAGTACTTC.